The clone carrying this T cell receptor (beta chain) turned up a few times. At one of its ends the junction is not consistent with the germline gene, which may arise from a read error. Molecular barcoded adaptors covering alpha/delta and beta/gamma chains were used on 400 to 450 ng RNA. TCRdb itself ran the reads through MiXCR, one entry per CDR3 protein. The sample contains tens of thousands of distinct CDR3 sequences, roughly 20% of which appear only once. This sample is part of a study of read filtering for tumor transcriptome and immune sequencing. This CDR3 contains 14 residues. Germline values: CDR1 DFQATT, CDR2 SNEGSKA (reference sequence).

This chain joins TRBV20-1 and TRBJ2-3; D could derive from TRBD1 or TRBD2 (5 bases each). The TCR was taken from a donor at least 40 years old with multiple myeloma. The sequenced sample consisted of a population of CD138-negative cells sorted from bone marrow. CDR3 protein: CSARWDASTDTQCF. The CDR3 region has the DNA TGCAGTGCCAGGTGGGACGCCAGCACAGATACGCAGTGTTTT.